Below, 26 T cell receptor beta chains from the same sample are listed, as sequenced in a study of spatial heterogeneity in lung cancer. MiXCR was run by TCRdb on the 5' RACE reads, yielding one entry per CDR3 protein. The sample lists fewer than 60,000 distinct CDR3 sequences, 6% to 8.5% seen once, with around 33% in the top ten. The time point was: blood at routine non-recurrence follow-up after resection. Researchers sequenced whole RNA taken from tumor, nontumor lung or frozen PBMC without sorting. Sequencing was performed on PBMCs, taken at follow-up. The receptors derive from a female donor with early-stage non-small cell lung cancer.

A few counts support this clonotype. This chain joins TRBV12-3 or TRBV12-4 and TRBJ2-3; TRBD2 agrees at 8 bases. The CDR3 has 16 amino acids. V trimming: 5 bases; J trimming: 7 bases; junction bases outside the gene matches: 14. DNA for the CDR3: TGTGCCAGCAGTCAACTCGGGACTAGTGGGGACTATACGCAGTATTTT. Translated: CASSQLGTSGDYTQYF.

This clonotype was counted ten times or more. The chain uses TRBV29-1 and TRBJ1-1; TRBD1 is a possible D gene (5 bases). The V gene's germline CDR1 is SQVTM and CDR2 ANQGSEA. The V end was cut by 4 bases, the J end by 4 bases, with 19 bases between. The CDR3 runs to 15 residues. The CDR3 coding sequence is TGCAGCGTTGGTTTTGGGGGGAGGGCGAGCACTGAAGCTTTCTTT. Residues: CSVGFGGRASTEAFF.

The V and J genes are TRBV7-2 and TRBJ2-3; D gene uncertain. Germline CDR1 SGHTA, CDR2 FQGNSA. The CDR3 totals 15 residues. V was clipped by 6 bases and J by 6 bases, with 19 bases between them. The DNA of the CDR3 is TGTGCCAGCAGTCCAAACTGGTCTCGAGAGGATACGCAGTATTTT. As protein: CASSPNWSREDTQYF.

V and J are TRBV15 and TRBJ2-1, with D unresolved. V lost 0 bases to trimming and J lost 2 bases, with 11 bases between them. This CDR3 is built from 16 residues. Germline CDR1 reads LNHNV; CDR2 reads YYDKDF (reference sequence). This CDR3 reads CATSRDPGTAYNEQFF. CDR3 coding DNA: TGTGCCACCAGCAGAGATCCGGGTACAGCCTACAATGAGCAGTTCTTC.

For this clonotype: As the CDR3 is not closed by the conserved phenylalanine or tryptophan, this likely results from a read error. As DNA, the CDR3 is TGTGCCAGCAGCTTCAGCTCGTTTACGCAGTATCTT. Amino acid sequence: CASSFSSFTQYL. This rearrangement joins TRBV3-1 to TRBJ2-3; D uncertain. There are 12 residues in the CDR3. Germline CDR1 reads LGHDT; CDR2 reads YNNKEL (reference sequence). The V and J ends lost 5 bases and 8 bases respectively, with 11 bases between them.

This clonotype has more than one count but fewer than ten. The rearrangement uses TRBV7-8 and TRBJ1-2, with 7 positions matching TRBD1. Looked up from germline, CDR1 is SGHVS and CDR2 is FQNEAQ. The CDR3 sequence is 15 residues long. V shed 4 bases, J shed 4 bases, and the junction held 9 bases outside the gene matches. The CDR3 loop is CASSSYRDSRYGYTF. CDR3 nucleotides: TGTGCCAGCAGCTCCTACCGGGACAGCCGCTATGGCTACACCTTC. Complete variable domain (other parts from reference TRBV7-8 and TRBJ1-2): GAGVSQSPRYKVAKRGQDVALRCDPISGHVSLFWYQQALGQGPEFLTYFQNEAQLDKSGLPSDRFFAERPEGSVSTLKIQRTQQEDSAVYLCASSSYRDSRYGYTFGSGTRLTVV.

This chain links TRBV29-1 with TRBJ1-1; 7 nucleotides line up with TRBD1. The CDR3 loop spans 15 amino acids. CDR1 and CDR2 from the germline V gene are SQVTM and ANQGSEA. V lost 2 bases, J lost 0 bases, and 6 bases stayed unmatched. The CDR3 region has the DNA TGCAGCGTTGAACCGGGACAGCATATGAACACTGAAGCTTTCTTT. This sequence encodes CSVEPGQHMNTEAFF. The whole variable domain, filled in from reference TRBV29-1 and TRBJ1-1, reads SAVISQKPSRDICQRGTSLTIQCQVDSQVTMMFWYRQQPGQSLTLIATANQGSEATYESGFVIDKFPISRPNLTFSTLTVSNMSPEDSSIYLCSVEPGQHMNTEAFFGQGTRLTVV.

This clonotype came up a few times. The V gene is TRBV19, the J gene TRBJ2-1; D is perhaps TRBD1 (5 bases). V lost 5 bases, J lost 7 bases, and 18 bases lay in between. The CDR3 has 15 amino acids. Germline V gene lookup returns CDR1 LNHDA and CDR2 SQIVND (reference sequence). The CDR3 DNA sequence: TGTGCCAGTAGTTCTAAGGGGTTATCGAAGAATGAGCAGTTCTTC. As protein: CASSSKGLSKNEQFF. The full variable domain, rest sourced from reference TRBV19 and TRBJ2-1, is DGGITQSPKYLFRKEGQNVTLSCEQNLNHDAMYWYRQDPGQGLRLIYYSQIVNDFQKGDIAEGYSVSREKKESFPLTVTSAQKNPTAFYLCASSSKGLSKNEQFFGPGTRLTVL.

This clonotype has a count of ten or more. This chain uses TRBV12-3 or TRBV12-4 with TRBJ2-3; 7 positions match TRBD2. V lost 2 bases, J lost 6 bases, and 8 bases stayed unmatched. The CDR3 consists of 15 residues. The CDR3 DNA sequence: TGTGCCAGCAGTTTACGACTGCGGGAGATTGATACGCAGTATTTT. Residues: CASSLRLREIDTQYF.

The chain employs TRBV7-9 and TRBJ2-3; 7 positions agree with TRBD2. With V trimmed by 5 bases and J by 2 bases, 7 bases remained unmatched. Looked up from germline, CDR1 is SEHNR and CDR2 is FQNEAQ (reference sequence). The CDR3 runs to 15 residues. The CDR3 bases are TGTGCCAGCAGCCGGACGGGGGGTATCACAGATACGCAGTATTTT. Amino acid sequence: CASSRTGGITDTQYF.

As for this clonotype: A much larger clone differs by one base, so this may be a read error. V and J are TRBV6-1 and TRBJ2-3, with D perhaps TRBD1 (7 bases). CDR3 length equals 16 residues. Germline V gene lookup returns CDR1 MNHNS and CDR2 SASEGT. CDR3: CASSPRGAGSTDAQYF. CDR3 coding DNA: TGTGCCAGCAGCCCCAGGGGGGCGGGGAGCACAGATGCGCAGTATTTT.

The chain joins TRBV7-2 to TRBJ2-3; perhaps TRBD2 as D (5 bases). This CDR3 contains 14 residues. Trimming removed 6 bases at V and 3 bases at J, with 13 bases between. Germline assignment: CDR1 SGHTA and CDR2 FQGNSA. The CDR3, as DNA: TGTGCCAGCAGTTACCTCGGGGAGACAGATACGCAGTATTTT. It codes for CASSYLGETDTQYF.

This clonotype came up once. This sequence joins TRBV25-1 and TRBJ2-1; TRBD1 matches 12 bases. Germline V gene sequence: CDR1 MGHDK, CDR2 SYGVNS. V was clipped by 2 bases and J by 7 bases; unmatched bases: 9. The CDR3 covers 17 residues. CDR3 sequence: CASSERGTGGLRNEQFF. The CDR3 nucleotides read TGTGCCAGCAGTGAACGGGGGACAGGGGGCCTGAGAAATGAGCAGTTCTTC.

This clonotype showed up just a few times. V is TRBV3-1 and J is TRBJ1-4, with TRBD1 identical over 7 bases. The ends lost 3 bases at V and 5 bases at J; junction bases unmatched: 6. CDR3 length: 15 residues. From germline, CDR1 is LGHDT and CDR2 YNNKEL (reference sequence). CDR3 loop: CASSHWRTGNEKLFF. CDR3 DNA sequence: TGTGCCAGCAGCCATTGGAGGACAGGCAATGAAAAACTGTTTTTT.

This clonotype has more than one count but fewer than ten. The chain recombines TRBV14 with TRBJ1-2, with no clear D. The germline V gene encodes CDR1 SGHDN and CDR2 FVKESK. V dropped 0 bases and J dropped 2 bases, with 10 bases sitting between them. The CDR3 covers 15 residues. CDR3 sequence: CASSQDLRPNYGYTF. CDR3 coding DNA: TGTGCCAGCAGCCAAGATCTAAGACCCAACTATGGCTACACCTTC.

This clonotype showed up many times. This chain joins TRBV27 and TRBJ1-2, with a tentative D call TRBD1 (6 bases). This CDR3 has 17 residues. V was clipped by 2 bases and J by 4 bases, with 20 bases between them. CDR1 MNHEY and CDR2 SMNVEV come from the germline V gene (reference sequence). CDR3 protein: CASSLRAGAQRGYGYTF. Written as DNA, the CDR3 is TGTGCCAGCAGTTTAAGGGCAGGGGCCCAAAGGGGCTATGGCTACACCTTC.

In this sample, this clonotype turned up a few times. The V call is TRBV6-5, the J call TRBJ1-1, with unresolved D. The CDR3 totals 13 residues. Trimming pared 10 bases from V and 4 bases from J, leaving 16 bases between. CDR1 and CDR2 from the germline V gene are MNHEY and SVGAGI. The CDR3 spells CATLGPRGTEAFF. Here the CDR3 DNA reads TGTGCCACCCTTGGACCCCGGGGCACTGAAGCTTTCTTT.

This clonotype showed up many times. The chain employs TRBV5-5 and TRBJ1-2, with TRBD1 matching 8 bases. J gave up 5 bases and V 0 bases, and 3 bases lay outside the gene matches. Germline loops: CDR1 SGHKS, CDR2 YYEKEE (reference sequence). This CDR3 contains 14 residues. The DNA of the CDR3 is TGTGCCAGCAGCTTGGCCAGGGGGCTTTATGGCTACACCTTC. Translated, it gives CASSLARGLYGYTF.

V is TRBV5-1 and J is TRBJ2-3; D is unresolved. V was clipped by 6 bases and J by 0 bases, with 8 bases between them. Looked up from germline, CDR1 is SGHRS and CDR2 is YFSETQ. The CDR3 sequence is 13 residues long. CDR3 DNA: TGCGCCAGCATCCAGGACAGCACAGATACGCAGTATTTT. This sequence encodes CASIQDSTDTQYF.

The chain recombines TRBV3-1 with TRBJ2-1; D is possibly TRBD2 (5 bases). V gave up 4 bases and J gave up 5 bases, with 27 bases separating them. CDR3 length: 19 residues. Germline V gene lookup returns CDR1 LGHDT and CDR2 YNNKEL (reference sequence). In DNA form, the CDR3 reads TGTGCCAGCAGCCGCGGAGAACTTAGGCTGCTAGCACCGCACAATGAGCAGTTCTTC. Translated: CASSRGELRLLAPHNEQFF.

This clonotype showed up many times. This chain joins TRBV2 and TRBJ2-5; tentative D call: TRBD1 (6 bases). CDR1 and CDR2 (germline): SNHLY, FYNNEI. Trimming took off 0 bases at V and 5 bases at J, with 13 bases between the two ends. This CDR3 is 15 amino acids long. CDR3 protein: CASSEAGAAPETQYF. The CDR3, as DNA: TGTGCCAGCAGTGAAGCGGGGGCCGCCCCGGAGACCCAGTACTTC.

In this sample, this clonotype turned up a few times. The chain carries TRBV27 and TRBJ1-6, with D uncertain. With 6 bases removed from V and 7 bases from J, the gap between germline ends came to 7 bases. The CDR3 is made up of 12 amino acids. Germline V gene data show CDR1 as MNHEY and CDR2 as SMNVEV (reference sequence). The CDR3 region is CASSLRNSPLHF. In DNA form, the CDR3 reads TGTGCCAGCAGCCTCAGAAATTCACCCCTCCACTTT.

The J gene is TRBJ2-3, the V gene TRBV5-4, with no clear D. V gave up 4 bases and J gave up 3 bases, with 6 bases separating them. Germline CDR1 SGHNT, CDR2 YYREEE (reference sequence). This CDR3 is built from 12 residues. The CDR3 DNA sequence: TGTGCCAGCAGCCTGAATACAGATACGCAGTATTTT. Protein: CASSLNTDTQYF.

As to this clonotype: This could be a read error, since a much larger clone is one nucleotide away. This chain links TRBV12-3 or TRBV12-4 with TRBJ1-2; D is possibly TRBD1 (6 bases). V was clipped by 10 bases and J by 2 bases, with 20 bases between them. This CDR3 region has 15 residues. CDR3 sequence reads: CANTPFDRINYGYTF. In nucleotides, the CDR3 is TGTGCCAACACTCCCTTCGACAGGATAAACTATGGCTACACCTTC.

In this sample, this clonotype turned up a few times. The CDR3 reads CASSIDGTGGETQYF. The CDR3 DNA follows: TGTGCCAGTAGTATAGATGGCACAGGGGGAGAGACCCAGTACTTC. The gene calls are TRBV19 and TRBJ2-5, with 8 bases lining up with TRBD1. The germline V gene encodes CDR1 LNHDA and CDR2 SQIVND (reference sequence). V dropped 0 bases and J dropped 4; count of bases not matched to a gene: 4. This CDR3 has 15 amino acids.

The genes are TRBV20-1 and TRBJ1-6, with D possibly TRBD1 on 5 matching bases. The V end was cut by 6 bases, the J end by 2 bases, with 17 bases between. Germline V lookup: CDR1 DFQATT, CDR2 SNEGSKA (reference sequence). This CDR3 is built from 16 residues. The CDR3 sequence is CSAYLQGRTYNSPLHF. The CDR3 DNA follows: TGCAGTGCCTACTTGCAGGGTCGGACCTATAATTCACCCCTCCACTTT.